This is a list of T cell receptor beta chains from one sample in a study of CD8 T cells in Susac syndrome. MiXCR, run by TCRdb on the immunoSEQ multiplex PCR reads, gives a single entry per CDR3 protein. The sample has around 300,000 distinct CDR3 sequences, 65% to 90% seen once. The sequenced sample consisted of CD8+ T cells from PBMCs. These receptors were taken from a human donor with multiple sclerosis. The CDR3 runs from the conserved cysteine through the conserved F or W.

v_gene | CDR3aa
TRBV4-2 | CASSPQSEGSSYTF
TRBV20-1 | CSARRQSSYEQYF
TRBV24-1 | CATSMEEGKSYEQYF
TRBV5-1 | CASSSSPVHRLAGGQTGELFF
TRBV4-3 | CASSQDGSGTYNEQFF
TRBV9 | CASSGRTVEAFF
TRBV11-2 | CASSSFRDRGHEQYF
TRBV25-1 | CASSKIRLDSYNEQFF
TRBV19 | CASSAGPTLYEQYF
TRBV30 | CAWRSSYNSPLHF
TRBV7-2 | CASSEDPRGLGANVLTF
TRBV20-1 | CSADLPGRNTEAFF
TRBV4-3 | CASSQRSGREWWSAEKLFF
TRBV5-6 | CASSLAELRYTF
TRBV11-2 | CASSLDIGQGYEQYF
TRBV15 | CATSDDGSSYEQYF
TRBV7-9 | CASSPLQGPLFATQYF
TRBV27 | CASSLGASNQPQHF
TRBV28 | CASSSPYKNTEAFF
TRBV6-5 | CASSYSEGAGYEQYF
TRBV5-4 | CASRSVGDRTDTQYF
TRBV5-4 | CASSSGTSDYEQYF
TRBV28 | CASSFHDSHGISNQPQHF
TRBV27 | CASTPTWGVHGYTF
TRBV27 | CASSAYGPNTEAFF
TRBV25-1 | CASTLGQKAFF
TRBV5-6 | CASSLGAGNYGYTF
TRBV2 | CASEPASYEQYF
TRBV7-9 | CASRASHRGRGEKLFF
TRBV5-6 | CASSPGGQGYNEQFF
TRBV7-9 | CVGLVRTGELFF
TRBV12-3/TRBV12-4 | CASSSPVRVGTDTQYF
TRBV6-5 | CASALGPNTEAFF
TRBV6-1 | CASTPLGISRAYEQYF
TRBV4-1 | CASSQGEINEQYF
TRBV7-9 | CASSSPWTSGQETQYF
TRBV15 | CATSNRLAGENIQYF
TRBV28 | CASRFVQDYEQYF
TRBV6-2/TRBV6-3 | CASSPLKSQETQYF
TRBV30 | CAWSVLLGGNSPLHF
TRBV24-1 | CATSDLNSGANVLTF
TRBV10-3 | CAISDEGDLGEKLFF
TRBV6-2/TRBV6-3 | CASRWSGSVNGELFF
TRBV28 | CASSSPDEQVHYEQYF
TRBV11-2 | CASRNLAVNTDTQYF
TRBV9 | CASSLDSGNTIYF
TRBV30 | CAWSRGAGTGGLFF
TRBV30 | CAWSGGLAAPGGQFF
TRBV27 | CASSFSGTGPYEQYF
TRBV27 | CASSPTGGLGGYTF
TRBV6-5 | CASSYTDRGNTEAFF
TRBV5-1 | CASSPGLAGPGELFF
TRBV20-1 | CSARDYRSSGGTPYEQYF
TRBV28 | CASSFSGSWDEQYF
TRBV29-1 | CSVEEGVEQFF
TRBV11-2 | CASSLWGLETQYF
TRBV7-9 | CASSPPTVNTEAFF
TRBV19 | CASKGRGGENTGELFF
TRBV19 | CASNTAAFMNTEAFF
TRBV9 | CASSVQELGGYTF